Listed below are T cell receptor beta chains from one sample, sequenced in a study of blood T cell repertoires in COVID-19. Profiled with immunoSEQ multiplex PCR; TCRdb holds only in-frame clones, not every one. The repertoire consists of approximately 300,000 clones, with roughly 82% occurring once and the leading ten covering 1.5% to 2%. The source material was peripheral blood. Every receptor here comes from a woman in her forties or fifties with acute or convalescent COVID-19. Both conserved end residues are part of each CDR3. The D gene is left open where the match is weak. Clone size is not always given. Where it is, it says once, few, many or a class for expanded clones.

NA	NA	13	TRBV28	TRBJ1-2	CASLKGVNYGYTF	TGTGCCAGCCTTAAGGGGGTTAACTATGGCTACACCTTC
NA	TRBD1	13	TRBV11-2	TRBJ1-6	CASGTSWDRGLYF	TGTGCCAGCGGCACTTCCTGGGACAGGGGCCTCTACTTT
NA	TRBD1	13	TRBV10-3	TRBJ1-2	CAISGGTDYGYTF	TGTGCCATCAGTGGGGGGACAGACTATGGCTACACCTTC
NA	NA	15	TRBV5-1	TRBJ2-1	CASSLEQLEGNEQFF	TGCGCCAGCAGCTTGGAACAGCTGGAGGGAAATGAGCAGTTCTTC
NA	NA	14	TRBV18	TRBJ2-3	CASSPTWSTDTQYF	TGTGCCAGCTCACCAACTTGGAGCACAGATACGCAGTATTTT
once	NA	13	TRBV11-2	TRBJ2-1	CASSRSSYNEQFF	TGTGCCAGCAGCCGTAGCTCCTACAATGAGCAGTTCTTC
NA	TRBD2	16	TRBV18	TRBJ2-1	CASSPYTSGIGNEQFF	TGTGCCAGCTCTCCCTACACTAGCGGGATAGGGAATGAGCAGTTCTTC
NA	TRBD1	15	TRBV2	TRBJ1-2	CARQTGSEANYGYTF	TGTGCCAGACAGACAGGGTCCGAAGCTAACTATGGCTACACCTTC
NA	TRBD1	18	TRBV5-1	TRBJ2-7	CASSLRDRTSIRTYEQYF	TGCGCCAGCAGCTTGAGGGACAGGACTTCTATCCGCACCTACGAGCAGTACTTC
NA	TRBD2	17	TRBV25-1	TRBJ2-5	CASSEYPGGGAQETQYF	TGTGCCAGCAGTGAATACCCCGGCGGGGGGGCCCAAGAGACCCAGTACTTC
NA	NA	13	TRBV28	TRBJ2-1	CAWGRENYNEQFF	TGTGCCTGGGGGCGGGAGAACTACAATGAGCAGTTCTTC
NA	NA	17	TRBV7-8	TRBJ2-3	CASSLVTGTSGTDTQYF	TGTGCCAGCAGCTTAGTCACAGGGACCAGCGGCACAGATACGCAGTATTTT
NA	NA	14	TRBV19	TRBJ1-6	CVAEGSSYNSPLHF	TGTGTCGCAGAGGGAAGCTCCTATAATTCACCCCTCCACTTT
NA	NA	16	TRBV28	TRBJ2-7	CASSLQVWFGDPEQYF	TGTGCCAGCAGTTTACAGGTTTGGTTTGGCGACCCCGAGCAGTACTTC
once	TRBD2	15	TRBV9	TRBJ2-7	CASPPATGGPREQYF	TGTGCCAGCCCCCCCGCGACGGGAGGGCCGAGGGAGCAGTACTTC
NA	NA	16	TRBV5-1	TRBJ2-3	CASSLAISGSTDTQYF	TGCGCCAGCAGCTTGGCGATTAGCGGTAGCACAGATACGCAGTATTTT
NA	TRBD2	15	TRBV4-3	TRBJ2-7	CASSQDEAGTYEQYF	TGCGCCAGCAGCCAAGACGAAGCGGGGACCTACGAGCAGTACTTC
NA	NA	16	TRBV7-2	TRBJ2-5	CASSLAFVAGQETQYF	TGTGCCAGCAGCTTAGCCTTTGTGGCGGGACAGGAGACCCAGTACTTC
NA	NA	15	TRBV9	TRBJ2-3	CASSAAAGRTDTQYF	TGTGCCAGCAGCGCAGCCGCGGGCCGAACAGATACGCAGTATTTT
NA	TRBD1	14	TRBV7-9	TRBJ2-7	CASSSTGGLYEQYF	TGTGCCAGCAGCTCGACAGGGGGGCTCTACGAGCAGTACTTC
NA	TRBD1	15	TRBV15	TRBJ2-2	CVTSRDRASTGELFF	TGTGTCACCAGCAGGGACAGGGCGAGCACCGGGGAGCTGTTTTTT
NA	NA	15	TRBV21-1	TRBJ1-1	CASSKVGQGNTEAFF	NA
NA	TRBD1	15	TRBV7-8	TRBJ1-5	CASSITGTGAQPQHF	TGTGCCAGCAGCATCACCGGGACAGGGGCTCAGCCCCAGCATTTT
NA	NA	13	TRBV18	TRBJ2-2	CASSPDTPGELFF	TGTGCCAGCTCACCAGACACGCCCGGGGAGCTGTTTTTT
NA	NA	14	TRBV5-1	TRBJ2-3	CASSLESGPDTQYF	TGCGCCAGCAGCTTGGAGAGCGGCCCAGATACGCAGTATTTT
once	TRBD2	17	TRBV5-1	TRBJ2-7	CASSMRWARDYSYEQYF	TGCGCCAGCAGCATGAGGTGGGCGCGGGACTACTCCTACGAGCAGTACTTC
once	TRBD1	13	TRBV29-1	TRBJ2-5	CSVIDRGQETQYF	TGCAGCGTCATCGACAGGGGGCAAGAGACCCAGTACTTC
NA	NA	15	TRBV7-2	TRBJ1-5	CASSLQGHSNQPQHF	TGTGCCAGCAGCCTCCAGGGCCATAGCAATCAGCCCCAGCATTTT
NA	TRBD1	15	TRBV28	TRBJ1-5	CASSSGTGVEQPQHF	TGTGCCAGCAGTTCCGGGACAGGGGTAGAACAGCCCCAGCATTTT
NA	NA	14	TRBV6-1	TRBJ2-3	CASSIARSTDTQYF	TGTGCCAGCAGTATAGCCCGAAGCACAGATACGCAGTATTTT
NA	NA	15	TRBV4-1	TRBJ2-3	CASSIRLVGTDTQYF	TGCGCCAGCAGCATACGACTAGTCGGGACAGATACGCAGTATTTT
NA	NA	17	TRBV5-1	TRBJ1-2	CASSLGGLEVASNGYTF	TGCGCCAGCAGCTTGGGCGGACTTGAAGTGGCCTCAAATGGCTACACCTTC
NA	NA	15	TRBV7-2	TRBJ1-4	CASSLPGGPNEKLFF	TGTGCCAGCAGCTTACCGGGGGGTCCTAATGAAAAACTGTTTTTT
NA	TRBD1	15	TRBV19	TRBJ2-1	CASRPDRGRNNEQFF	TGTGCCAGTAGACCGGACAGGGGGCGCAACAATGAGCAGTTCTTC
once	TRBD1	18	TRBV5-1	TRBJ2-1	CASSLDRGALLSANEQFF	TGCGCCAGCAGCTTGGACAGGGGCGCCTTACTGAGTGCCAATGAGCAGTTCTTC
NA	TRBD1	12	TRBV29-1	TRBJ2-5	CSVLTGQETQYF	TGCAGCGTTTTGACAGGGCAAGAGACCCAGTACTTC
NA	NA	12	TRBV2	TRBJ1-2	CASSEAGAGYTF	TGTGCCAGCAGTGAAGCAGGGGCAGGCTACACCTTC
NA	TRBD2	15	TRBV20-1	TRBJ2-2	CSASGLAGNTGELFF	TGCAGTGCTAGTGGACTAGCGGGTAACACCGGGGAGCTGTTTTTT
NA	TRBD2	17	TRBV3-1/TRBV3-2	TRBJ2-3	CASSQRLAGGPTDTQYF	TGTGCCAGCAGCCAAAGGCTAGCGGGAGGCCCCACAGATACGCAGTATTTT
NA	NA	15	TRBV10-3	TRBJ2-7	CAIRGDTGRSYEQYF	TGTGCCATCAGGGGGGATACAGGGCGCTCCTACGAGCAGTACTTC
NA	NA	14	TRBV5-5	TRBJ1-1	CASSLGRGETEAFF	TGTGCCAGCAGCTTGGGCCGGGGGGAGACTGAAGCTTTCTTT
NA	NA	16	TRBV7-2	TRBJ1-5	CASSLGFGVSNQPQHF	TGTGCCAGCAGCTTAGGGTTCGGGGTTAGCAATCAGCCCCAGCATTTT
NA	NA	13	TRBV6-5	TRBJ1-1	CASSFQGNTEAFF	TGTGCCAGCAGTTTCCAGGGGAACACTGAAGCTTTCTTT
few	NA	17	TRBV19	TRBJ2-7	CASSIGPAPGWAYEQYF	TGTGCCAGTAGTATAGGACCCGCGCCGGGGTGGGCCTACGAGCAGTACTTC